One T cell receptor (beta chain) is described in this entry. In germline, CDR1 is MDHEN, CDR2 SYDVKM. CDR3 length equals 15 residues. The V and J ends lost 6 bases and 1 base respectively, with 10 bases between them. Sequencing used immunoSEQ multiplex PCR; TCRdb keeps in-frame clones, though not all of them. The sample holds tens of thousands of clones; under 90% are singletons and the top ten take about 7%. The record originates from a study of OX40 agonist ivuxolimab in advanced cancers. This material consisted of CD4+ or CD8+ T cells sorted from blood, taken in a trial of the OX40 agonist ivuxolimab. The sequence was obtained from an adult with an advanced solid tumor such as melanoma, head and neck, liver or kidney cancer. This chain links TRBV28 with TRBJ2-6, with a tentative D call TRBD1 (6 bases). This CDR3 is CASRQQGSGANVLTF. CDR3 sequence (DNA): TGTGCCAGCAGGCAACAGGGATCTGGGGCCAACGTCCTGACTTTC.